This entry concerns a single TCR beta chain. The V gene lost 1 base and the J gene lost 1 base, with 8 bases spanning the gap. Germline V gene sequence: CDR1 LGHNA, CDR2 YSLEER. CDR3 length equals 14 residues. PCR involved 60 Vbeta and 13 Jbeta primers. TCRdb's copy holds only in-frame clones and misses some; the assay was immunoSEQ multiplex PCR. This sample has around 200,000 clones, with under 85% found just once. This record belongs to a study of cytomegalovirus exposure and HLA in healthy donors. This chain connects TRBV4-3 to TRBJ2-7, with a possible D match to TRBD2 (6 bases). This receptor was identified in a male donor in good health and CMV-seronegative. The sample consisted of PBMCs. CDR3 coding DNA: TGCGCCAGCAGCCAAGGGGGGACTTCCTACGAGCAGTACTTC. It translates to CASSQGGTSYEQYF.